These T cell receptor beta chains were read from a single sample in a study of control samples from healthy donors and cancer patients. Generated by immunoSEQ multiplex PCR, the TCRdb table keeps only in-frame clones and is missing some. The sample yields more than 70,000 clones, under 90% seen once. The sample consisted of PBMCs. Receptor source: a man aged 60 to 69 with lung cancer. CDR3s include the opening cysteine and the closing phenylalanine or tryptophan. D genes are given only for firm matches. Clone sizes are given selectively: once, few, many, or a class where the clone is expanded.

J | V | size | D | DNA | CDR3
TRBJ2-5 | TRBV4-1 | NA | TRBD1 | TGCGCCAGCAGCCGCTTACTAACAGGGGCCCAAGAGACCCAGTACTTC | CASSRLLTGAQETQYF
TRBJ1-1 | TRBV11-3 | NA | NA | TGTGCCAGCAGCTTTTCACAGAACACTGAAGCTTTCTTT | CASSFSQNTEAFF
TRBJ1-2 | TRBV29-1 | NA | NA | TGCAGCGTCCTCGGGGGGGATGCCTATGGCTACACCTTC | CSVLGGDAYGYTF
TRBJ2-5 | TRBV4-1 | NA | TRBD2 | TGCGCCAGCAGCCAAGATGGCACGGGGGGGGACCAAGAGACCCAGTACTTC | CASSQDGTGGDQETQYF
TRBJ1-2 | TRBV6-5 | NA | TRBD1 | TGTGCCAGCAGCTCGACAGGGACTAACTATGGCTACACCTTC | CASSSTGTNYGYTF
TRBJ2-7 | TRBV10-1 | NA | NA | TGCGCCAGCAGTGAGGGATCGGCATACGAGCAGTACTTC | CASSEGSAYEQYF
TRBJ2-7 | TRBV5-1 | NA | NA | TGCGCCAGCAGCTCATCAGGACTGGCCTCCTACGGGCAGTACTTC | CASSSSGLASYGQYF
TRBJ2-2 | TRBV2 | once | NA | TGTGCCAGTACTGTGGGACAGAACACCGGGGAGCTGTTTTTT | CASTVGQNTGELFF
TRBJ2-4 | TRBV12-5 | once | NA | TGTGCTAGTGCCGGAGTGGGGGAATTGAACATTCAGTACTTC | CASAGVGELNIQYF
TRBJ1-2 | TRBV7-9 | few | TRBD1 | TGTGCCAGCAGCTTCGGACAGGGCCCCTATGGCTACACCTTC | CASSFGQGPYGYTF
TRBJ2-7 | TRBV11-2 | NA | NA | TGTGCCAGCAGCTTTGGGTCTACCGTTAACTACGAGCAGTACTTC | CASSFGSTVNYEQYF
TRBJ1-1 | TRBV6-4 | NA | TRBD1 | TGTGCCAGCAGTGCTGGACAGGGAACTGAAGCTTTCTTT | CASSAGQGTEAFF
TRBJ1-5 | TRBV5-1 | NA | NA | TGCGCCAGCAGCGAGGGAGGGACATCGAATCAGCCCCAGCATTTT | CASSEGGTSNQPQHF
TRBJ2-3 | TRBV9 | NA | NA | TGTGCCAGCAGCCCGGGTCCCACAGATACGCAGTATTTT | CASSPGPTDTQYF
TRBJ1-1 | TRBV4-1 | NA | TRBD1 | TGCGCCAGCAGCAGACGACAGGGAGATGAAGCTTTCTTT | CASSRRQGDEAFF
TRBJ1-5 | TRBV7-8 | once | NA | TGTGCCAGCAGCTTAACAGGGTTAGTAAGCAATCAGCCCCAGCATTTT | CASSLTGLVSNQPQHF
TRBJ1-1 | TRBV7-9 | NA | NA | TGTGCCAGCAGCCCCATTGAGCGGGGGATAACTGAAGCTTTCTTT | CASSPIERGITEAFF
TRBJ1-1 | TRBV18 | NA | TRBD1 | TGTGCCAGCTCACCACAGGGGGCGGACACTGAAGCTTTCTTT | CASSPQGADTEAFF
TRBJ2-1 | TRBV9 | NA | NA | TGTGCCAGCAGCGTAGGGGTCTTC | CASSVGVF
TRBJ1-2 | TRBV30 | NA | NA | TGTGCCTGGAGTGTATTGGACACCGTCCGTCGAGGCTACACCTTC | CAWSVLDTVRRGYTF
TRBJ2-2 | TRBV7-3 | NA | NA | TGTGCCAGCAGCTCTAGCACCGGGGAGCTGTTTTTT | CASSSSTGELFF
TRBJ2-1 | TRBV7-6 | once | TRBD2 | TGTGCCAGCAGCCCCCTAGCGGGGGGCCTTGACAATGAGCAGTTCTTC | CASSPLAGGLDNEQFF
TRBJ1-6 | TRBV19 | NA | NA | TGTGCCAGTAGATCCCCCCAGGGGCCCGCTAGGACCCTCCACTTT | CASRSPQGPARTLHF
TRBJ2-3 | TRBV5-6 | NA | TRBD1 | TGTGCCAGCAGCGTAGACAGGGGTTACACAGATACGCAGTATTTT | CASSVDRGYTDTQYF
TRBJ1-3 | TRBV15 | NA | TRBD1 | TGTGCCACCAGCAGGGACAGGTTGAGCTCTGGAAACACCATATATTTT | CATSRDRLSSGNTIYF
TRBJ1-2 | TRBV7-3 | NA | NA | TGTGCCAGCAGCTTAAGTAGGAGGGATGGCTACACCTTC | CASSLSRRDGYTF
TRBJ2-5 | TRBV30 | once | TRBD2 | TGTGCCTGGAGGCGACTAGCGGGGTCTCAAGAGACCCAGTACTTC | CAWRRLAGSQETQYF
TRBJ2-2 | TRBV24-1 | NA | TRBD1 | TGTGCCACCAGTGACCCTCGACAGGGGACCACCGGGGAGCTGTTTTTT | CATSDPRQGTTGELFF